A single sample gave rise to the 15 T cell receptor beta chains below, sequenced in a study of CD8+ T cells in alopecia areata. The sorting of pooled cutaneous lymph node cells relied on CD4, CD8alpha, NKG2D, NKG2ACE and other markers. Following extraction, RNA underwent reverse transcription to cDNA, which served as the sequencing template. This table comes from immunoSEQ multiplex PCR, and its TCRdb copy is limited to in-frame clones, with some not included. The record shows around 300,000 clones for this sample, with no singletons present. The sequenced sample consisted of CD4+ T cells sorted from a lymph node. The receptors originated from a C3H/HeJ mouse with alopecia areata. Mouse MHC haplotype: H2-k.

This clone was seen only a few times. These gene names are mouse names. With the read ending 4 residues before the CDR3 end, the germline J gene is used to fill in that end. This rearrangement joins TRBV13-1 to TRBJ2-2, with D perhaps TRBD1 (5 bases). CDR1 and CDR2 from the germline V gene are NSHNY and SYGAGN. V lost 1 base to trimming and J lost 0 bases, with 10 bases between them. The CDR3 covers 16 residues. The CDR3 DNA, read in part, is TGTGCCAGCAGTGATCCCCCGACAGCAAACACCGGG. Protein product: CASSDPPTANTG. The entire CDR3 is CASSDPPTANTGQLYF.

This clone came up many times. Gene names are mouse gene names. The CDR3 end lies 4 residues beyond the end of the read and is filled in from the germline J gene. Other nucleotide sequences from this sample produce the same CDR3. The chain recombines TRBV14 with TRBJ2-5, with 9 bases lining up with TRBD1. This CDR3 has 13 residues. CDR1 and CDR2 from the germline V gene are SGHDT and FRDEAV. CDR3 DNA, as far as it was read: TGTGCCAGCAGTCGGGACAGGGAAGAC. Translated, it gives CASSRDRED. The full-length CDR3 reads as CASSRDREDTQYF.

Notes on this clone: The gene names here belong to mouse. The read finishes 4 residues shy of the CDR3 end, and the germline J gene is used to complete it. The chain is built from TRBV31 and TRBJ2-5; possible D gene TRBD1, 5 bases. The CDR3 loop spans 12 amino acids. Germline V lookup: CDR1 GKSSPN, CDR2 SITVG. The CDR3 here is CAWSPHRDTQYF. The DNA read from the CDR3 is TGTGCCTGGAGCCCCCACAGGGAC.

On this clone itself: Mouse gene names apply. Read data end 4 residues before the CDR3 end; the end is taken from the germline J gene. This chain uses TRBV13-1 with TRBJ2-2; 11 bases map to TRBD1. The CDR3 runs 16 residues. With 0 bases clipped from V and 4 bases from J, the junction kept 2 bases outside the gene matches. Germline loops: CDR1 NSHNY, CDR2 SYGAGN. CDR3 protein: CASSDGGTGGTGQLYF. CDR3 DNA (partial): TGTGCCAGCAGTGATGGGGGGACAGGGGGCACCGGG.

This clone turned up a few times. Gene and germline names: mouse. The read is 4 residues too short to cover the CDR3 end, so that end is filled in from the germline J gene. This chain connects TRBV19 to TRBJ2-7; 8 nucleotides line up with TRBD1. In germline, CDR1 is FNHDT, CDR2 SITEND (reference sequence). Trimming removed 5 bases from V and 1 base from J; junction bases left unmatched: 8. The CDR3 length is 15 residues. The part of the CDR3 DNA that was read is TGTGCCAGCAGCGCTTATACAGGGGGATCCTAT. This gives the protein CASSAYTGGSY. The whole CDR3 reads CASSAYTGGSYEQYF. Combining the CDR3 with reference TRBV19 and TRBJ2-7 gives the whole variable domain GGIITQTPKFLIGQEGQKLTLKCQQNFNHDTMYWYRQDSGKGLRLIYYSITENDLQKGDLSEGYDASREKKSSFSLTVTSAQKNEMAVFLCASSAYTGGSYEQYFGPGTRLTVL.

This clone has a handful of counts. Gene names refer to mouse genes. The read finishes 4 residues shy of the CDR3 end, and the germline J gene is used to complete it. This CDR3 is also generated by other DNA sequences in the sample. The chain couples TRBV5 to TRBJ2-5; the D is unclear. Germline V gene sequence: CDR1 LGHNA, CDR2 YNLKQL (reference sequence). CDR3 size: 13 residues. This CDR3 reads CASSQGGGDTQYF. The CDR3 bases that were read are TGTGCCAGCAGCCAAGGAGGTGGGGAC.

Comments on this clone: Genes here carry mouse names. The read terminates 4 residues ahead of where the CDR3 ends, so the germline J gene completes it. V and J are TRBV5 and TRBJ1-1, with D unclear. The V gene lost 1 base and the J gene lost 4 bases, with 7 bases spanning the gap. In germline, CDR1 is LGHNA, CDR2 YNLKQL (reference sequence). This CDR3 has 13 residues. The chain's CDR3 is CASSQGEGTEVFF. The DNA read from the CDR3 is TGTGCCAGCAGCCAAGGGGAAGGCACA.

There are a few counts of this clone. Germline and genes here are mouse. The sequenced CDR3 bases are TGTGCCAGCAGTGATAGGTACTCC. It encodes CASSDRYS. The CDR3 in full is CASSDRYSDYTF. This chain links TRBV13-3 with TRBJ1-2; no firm D call. The sequence runs out 4 residues before the end of the CDR3; the remainder is reconstructed from the germline J gene. Germline CDR1 and CDR2: NNHDY and SYVADS. The CDR3 covers 12 residues. V was pared by 1 base and J by 3 bases, with 4 bases between.

Worth noting for this clone: All gene names here are mouse names. Incomplete CDR3 DNA: TGTGCCAGCAGTGATGCTAGGGGCGGGACTAGTGCAGAA. This gives the protein CASSDARGGTSAE. The full CDR3 protein reads CASSDARGGTSAETLYF. The genes are TRBV13-1 and TRBJ2-3; possibly TRBD2 for D (6 bases). The read ends 4 residues early relative to the CDR3; the germline J gene fills the gap. From germline, CDR1 is NSHNY and CDR2 SYGAGN. The ends were cut back, 0 bases at V and 0 bases at J, with 14 bases in the middle. The CDR3 runs 17 residues.

Notes on this clone: The gene symbols are mouse symbols. The CDR3 end is not reached by the read, which stops 4 residues before it; the germline J gene fills it in. The sample contains more than one DNA sequence encoding this CDR3. V and J are TRBV5 and TRBJ2-1; 9 bases align to TRBD1. J gave up 3 bases and V 4 bases, and 4 bases lay outside the gene matches. CDR3 length equals 15 residues. Germline CDR1 reads LGHNA; CDR2 reads YNLKQL (reference sequence). CDR3 amino acids: CASSPPGQGYAEQFF. The sequenced part of the CDR3 DNA is TGTGCCAGCAGCCCTCCGGGACAGGGCTATGCT.

This clone has more than one count but fewer than ten. Any gene name here is a mouse gene name. The CDR3 end is not reached by the read, which stops 4 residues before it; the germline J gene fills it in. This chain connects TRBV14 to TRBJ2-5; TRBD2 aligns across 9 bases. The germline CDR1 and CDR2 sequences are SGHDT and FRDEAV. V was pared by 7 bases and J by 0 bases, with 3 bases of the junction left unmatched. This CDR3 has 14 amino acids. CDR3 sequence reads: CASRLGANQDTQYF. The covered CDR3 bases are TGTGCCAGCCGACTGGGGGCTAACCAAGAC.

This clone was counted between two and nine times. Germline and genes: mouse. CDR3 region: CASSTGGAREVFF. The sequenced CDR3 bases are TGTGCCAGCAGCACTGGGGGGGCGAGA. The chain is built from TRBV13-3 and TRBJ1-1; possibly TRBD1 for D (6 bases). The sequence runs out 4 residues before the end of the CDR3; the remainder is reconstructed from the germline J gene. Germline assignment: CDR1 NNHDY and CDR2 SYVADS. The CDR3 is made up of 13 amino acids.

This clone occurred a few times. Gene names refer to mouse genes. Read coverage stops 4 residues before the CDR3 terminus; the germline J gene supplies the remainder. This sequence joins TRBV13-3 and TRBJ1-1; 11 bases line up with TRBD1. The CDR3 sequence is 12 residues long. CDR1 and CDR2 (germline): NNHDY, SYVADS. Incomplete CDR3 DNA: TGTGCCAGCAGGGACAGGGGGCAA. Residues: CASRDRGQ. The full CDR3 protein is CASRDRGQEVFF.

A few counts support this clone. Gene names follow the mouse nomenclature. Coverage ceases 4 residues before the CDR3 finishes, and the germline J gene fills in the end. This chain links TRBV31 with TRBJ2-3, with 9 nucleotides matching TRBD1. The V gene's germline CDR1 is GKSSPN and CDR2 SITVG. V lost 2 bases to trimming and J lost 3 bases; unmatched junction nucleotides: 3. This CDR3 is built from 14 residues. The CDR3 bases that were read are TGTGCCTGGAGTTTTGGACAGGGGGCAGAA. This gives the protein CAWSFGQGAE. The CDR3 in its entirety is CAWSFGQGAETLYF.

This clone has more than one count but fewer than ten. All gene names here are mouse names. The read is 4 residues too short to cover the CDR3 end, so that end is filled in from the germline J gene. The chain couples TRBV19 to TRBJ2-3; TRBD1 might be the D (5 bases). Germline V gene sequence: CDR1 FNHDT, CDR2 SITEND (reference sequence). The V and J ends lost 5 bases and 4 bases respectively, with 11 bases between them. This CDR3 region has 13 residues. Incomplete CDR3 DNA: TGTGCCAGCAGCCCCTGGACATCAGAA. Translated, it gives CASSPWTSE. The full-length CDR3 reads as CASSPWTSETLYF.